This TCR beta chain was recovered during a study of blood T cell repertoires in COVID-19. As handled by the study authors: Scientists estimated how many nucleated cells there were by amplifying reference gene primers. The method was immunoSEQ multiplex PCR; TCRdb's version includes in-frame clones alone and lacks a portion of them. The V and J calls and clone size are taken from that table; D and trimming were inferred from the DNA. The sample has about 150,000 clones; 85% to 90% are singletons. The CDR3 totals 18 residues. Germline lookup yields CDR1 KGHSH and CDR2 LQKENI. Trimming took 1 base from V and 3 from J, leaving 19 bases between them.

The sequence was obtained from a woman in her fifties or sixties with active COVID-19. The chain is built from TRBV18 and TRBJ2-1; D remains unclear. Sample: peripheral blood. The CDR3 DNA follows: TGTGCCAGCTCACCACTTACCCTCGACACAAAATACTACAATGAGCAGTTCTTC. Protein: CASSPLTLDTKYYNEQFF.